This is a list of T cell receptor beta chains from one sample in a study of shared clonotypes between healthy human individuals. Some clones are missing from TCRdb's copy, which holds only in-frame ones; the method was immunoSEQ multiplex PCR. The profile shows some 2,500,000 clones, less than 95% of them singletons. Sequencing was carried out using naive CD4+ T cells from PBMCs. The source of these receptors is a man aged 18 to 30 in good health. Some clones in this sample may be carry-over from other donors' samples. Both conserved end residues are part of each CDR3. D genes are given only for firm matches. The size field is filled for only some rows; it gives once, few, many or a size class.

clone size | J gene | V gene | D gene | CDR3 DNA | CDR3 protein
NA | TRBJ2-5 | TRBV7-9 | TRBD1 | TGTGCCAGCAGCCTCGGACAGGGACGGGCAGAGACCCAGTACTTC | CASSLGQGRAETQYF
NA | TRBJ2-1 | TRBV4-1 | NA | TGCGCCAGCAGCCAAGAGACTAGGGCGAATGAGCAGTTCTTC | CASSQETRANEQFF
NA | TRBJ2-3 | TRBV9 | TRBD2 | TGTGCCAGCAGCGCGGGGACTAGCTGGACAGATACGCAGTATTTT | CASSAGTSWTDTQYF
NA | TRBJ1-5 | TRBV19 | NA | TGTGCCAGTACAAACAACCGGAGGGCAGGCAATCAGCCCCAGCATTTT | CASTNNRRAGNQPQHF
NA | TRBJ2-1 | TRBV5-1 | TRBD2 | TGCGCCAGCAGCTTGGGACTAGCGGGATACAATGAGCAGTTCTTC | CASSLGLAGYNEQFF
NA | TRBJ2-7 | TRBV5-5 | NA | TGTGCCAGCAGCTTGAAGTACGGACCTACGTGGGAGCAGTACTTC | CASSLKYGPTWEQYF
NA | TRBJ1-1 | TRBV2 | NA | TGTGCCAGCAGTGTCACGCACGGGGGCTCCTTCATGAACACTGAAGCTTTCTTT | CASSVTHGGSFMNTEAFF
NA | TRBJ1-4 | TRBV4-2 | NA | TGTGCCAGCAGCCAAGCTAAGGACAGCTTTGCAACTAATGAAAAACTGTTTTTT | CASSQAKDSFATNEKLFF
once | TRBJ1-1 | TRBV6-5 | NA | TGTGCCAGCAGAATACAGGTATTTGAAGCTTTCTTT | CASRIQVFEAFF
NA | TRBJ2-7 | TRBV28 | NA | TGTGCCAGCAGTTCGGGTGGTCAGGGAAACTACGAGCAGTACTTC | CASSSGGQGNYEQYF
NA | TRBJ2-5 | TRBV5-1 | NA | TGCGCCAGCAGCTTGGATGCAGAAGAGACCCAGTACTTC | CASSLDAEETQYF
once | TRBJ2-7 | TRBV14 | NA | TGTGCCAGCAGCCAAGATATCAGGGACGAGCAGTACTTC | CASSQDIRDEQYF
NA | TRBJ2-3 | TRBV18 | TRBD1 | TGTGCCAGCTCAACCCGGACAGGGAATACAGATACGCAGTATTTT | CASSTRTGNTDTQYF
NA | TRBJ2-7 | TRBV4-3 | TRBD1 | TGCGCCAGCAGCCAGGGCCACACAGGGGACTACGAGCAGTACTTC | CASSQGHTGDYEQYF
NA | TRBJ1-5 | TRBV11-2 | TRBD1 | TGTGCCAGCAGCTCGGACAGGGGGTACAATCAGCCCCAGCATTTT | CASSSDRGYNQPQHF
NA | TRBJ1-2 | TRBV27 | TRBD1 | TGTGCCAGCAGTGCCGGGACAGACAACTATGGCTACACCTTC | CASSAGTDNYGYTF
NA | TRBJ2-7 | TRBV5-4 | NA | TGTGCCGCCTATGAGAGCGTGGGGGGCCCCTACGAGCAGTACTTC | CAAYESVGGPYEQYF
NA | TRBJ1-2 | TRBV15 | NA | TGTGCCACCAGCAGACAGGGGCCCTATGGCTACACCTTC | CATSRQGPYGYTF
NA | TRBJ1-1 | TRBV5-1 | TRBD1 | TGCGCCAGCAGCTCTTCACAGGGGCACACTGAAGCTTTCTTT | CASSSSQGHTEAFF
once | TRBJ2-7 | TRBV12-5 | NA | TGTGCTAGTGGTTTGGTACTGTTCAGGCGGGGGCCCTTCTACGAGCAGTACTTC | CASGLVLFRRGPFYEQYF
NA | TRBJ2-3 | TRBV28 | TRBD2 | TGTGCCAGCAGTAGCGGGGGTAGCACAGATACGCAGTATTTT | CASSSGGSTDTQYF
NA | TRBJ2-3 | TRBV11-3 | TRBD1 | TGTGCCAGCAGCTTAGGGCCCGGGGGACAGGGTGTTGCAGATACGCAGTATTTT | CASSLGPGGQGVADTQYF
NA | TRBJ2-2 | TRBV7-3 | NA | TGTGCCAGCAGCTTACAGCAGGGGAAAAACACCGGGGAGCTGTTTTTT | CASSLQQGKNTGELFF
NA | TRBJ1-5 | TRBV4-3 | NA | TGCGCCAGCAGCCAAGTCTGGGGGAGCAATCAGCCCCAGCATTTT | CASSQVWGSNQPQHF
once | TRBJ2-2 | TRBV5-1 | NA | TGCGCCAGCAGCTTGGGAGGAGGAACCGGGGAGCTGTTTTTT | CASSLGGGTGELFF
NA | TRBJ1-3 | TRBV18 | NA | TGTGCCAGCTCACCACTTACAGCTACGAACTCTGGAAACACCATATATTTT | CASSPLTATNSGNTIYF
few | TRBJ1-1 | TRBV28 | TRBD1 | TGTGCCAGCAGTTTATCAGGGGGCCACACTGAAGCTTTCTTT | CASSLSGGHTEAFF
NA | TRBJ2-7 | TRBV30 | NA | TGTGCCTGGACTCTGGGGGGCCTCTTGTACGAGCAGTACTTC | CAWTLGGLLYEQYF
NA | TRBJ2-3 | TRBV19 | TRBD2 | TGTGCCAGTAGTATGGGACTAGCCCCCACAGATACGCAGTATTTT | CASSMGLAPTDTQYF
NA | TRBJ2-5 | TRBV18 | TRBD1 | TGTGCCAGCTCACTTACAGGGGGCGAGACCCAGTACTTC | CASSLTGGETQYF
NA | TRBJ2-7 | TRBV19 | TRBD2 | TGTGCCAGTACTAGCGGGAGTGGTTCCTACGAGCAGTACTTC | CASTSGSGSYEQYF
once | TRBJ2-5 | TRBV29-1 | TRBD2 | TGCAGCGTTGATGGGAGCGGGAGGGGTGGAGAGACCCAGTACTTC | CSVDGSGRGGETQYF
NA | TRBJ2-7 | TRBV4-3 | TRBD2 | TGCGCCAGCAGCCAACGTCCTCCTGGCGGGAGTTTTATCTACGAGCAGTACTTC | CASSQRPPGGSFIYEQYF
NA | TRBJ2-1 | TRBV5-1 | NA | TGCGCCAGCAGCTTGGGAGGTATTTACAATGAGCAGTTCTTC | CASSLGGIYNEQFF
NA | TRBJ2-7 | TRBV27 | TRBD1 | TGTGCCAGCAGTCTCTCCTCTCCGGACAGGGGCTCCTACGAGCAGTACTTC | CASSLSSPDRGSYEQYF
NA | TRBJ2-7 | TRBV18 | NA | TGTGCCAGCTCACCTACGTGGACGTCAGGCAGCAGCATTCGCTACGAGCAGTACTTC | CASSPTWTSGSSIRYEQYF
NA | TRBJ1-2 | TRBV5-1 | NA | TGCGCCAGCAGCCCCAGACAGGCGACCTTCTATGGCTACACCTTC | CASSPRQATFYGYTF
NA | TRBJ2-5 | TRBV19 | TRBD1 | TGTGCCAGTAGTATCGGACAGGCGAGGGGGACCCAGTACTTC | CASSIGQARGTQYF
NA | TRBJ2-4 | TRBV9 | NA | TGTGCCAGCAGCGTAGACTTAGGAAACATTCAGTACTTC | CASSVDLGNIQYF
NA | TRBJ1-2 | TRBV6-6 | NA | TGTGCCACCAGTTACTGGGACCGATATAACTATGGCTACACCTTC | CATSYWDRYNYGYTF
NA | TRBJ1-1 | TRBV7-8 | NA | TGTGCCAGCAGGATGGTCGGACCCTTCATTACAGTGAACACTGAAGCTTTCTTT | CASRMVGPFITVNTEAFF
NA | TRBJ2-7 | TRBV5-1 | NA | TGCGCCAGCAGCCGAGGTGGAGCGACTTCGGGGGAGCAGTACTTC | CASSRGGATSGEQYF